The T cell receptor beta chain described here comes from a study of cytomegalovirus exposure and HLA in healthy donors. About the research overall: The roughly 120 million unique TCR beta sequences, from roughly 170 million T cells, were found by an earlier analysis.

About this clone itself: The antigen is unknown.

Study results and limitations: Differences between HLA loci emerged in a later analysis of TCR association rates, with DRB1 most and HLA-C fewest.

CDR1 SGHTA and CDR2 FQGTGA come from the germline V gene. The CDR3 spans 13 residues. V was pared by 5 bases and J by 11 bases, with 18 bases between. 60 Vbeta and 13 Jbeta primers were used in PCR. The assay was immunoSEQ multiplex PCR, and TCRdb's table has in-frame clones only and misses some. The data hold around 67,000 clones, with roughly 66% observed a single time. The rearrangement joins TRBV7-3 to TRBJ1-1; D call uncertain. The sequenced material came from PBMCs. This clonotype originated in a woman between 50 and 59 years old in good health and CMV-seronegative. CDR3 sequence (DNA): TGTGCCAGCAGCCCATCGGACGGGAGGGCTGCTTTCTTT. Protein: CASSPSDGRAAFF.